This entry describes one TCR beta chain. Germline assignment: CDR1 LNHDA and CDR2 SQIVND (reference sequence). With 1 base clipped from V and 5 bases from J, the junction kept 8 bases outside the gene matches. This CDR3 region has 16 residues. These data originate in a study of T cell changes during pregnancy in multiple sclerosis. Sequencing used immunoSEQ multiplex PCR; TCRdb keeps in-frame clones, though not all of them. The table shows 85,000 to 110,000 clones, with about 90% occurring only once. The receptor comes from a female donor with multiple sclerosis, enrolled in a pregnancy study. This rearrangement joins TRBV19 to TRBJ2-5; TRBD1 agrees at 9 bases. The sequenced sample was peripheral blood, obtained after pregnancy. The DNA of the CDR3 is TGTGCCAGTAGTATAGTGGGGGGACAGGGTGCGGAGACCCAGTACTTC. The encoded protein is CASSIVGGQGAETQYF.